This T cell receptor beta chain was sequenced in a study of OX40 agonist ivuxolimab in advanced cancers. Study-wide background: A male proportion of more than 75% was recorded, with mean age roughly 62 years and range roughly 23 to 79.

Here immunoSEQ multiplex PCR was the method, and the copy in TCRdb shows in-frame clones only, minus some. The table has around 95,000 clones, roughly 90% seen once. The CDR3 has 14 residues. V was pared by 5 bases and J by 4 bases, with 12 bases between. The V gene's germline CDR1 is SGHAT and CDR2 FQNNGV. In regard to this clone: What it binds is not known.

Regarding the study as a whole: Compared with CD4+, CD8+ T cells on average had more expanded clones.

Source: CD4+ or CD8+ T cells sorted from blood, taken in a trial of the OX40 agonist ivuxolimab. The chain carries TRBV11-2 and TRBJ2-1, with TRBD2 as a possible D gene (5 bases). The clonotype originates from an adult with an advanced solid tumor such as melanoma, head and neck, liver or kidney cancer. DNA of the CDR3: TGTGCCAGCAGCCCCCGGGGAAGATACAATGAGCAGTTCTTC. This gives the protein CASSPRGRYNEQFF.